This T cell receptor beta chain was retrieved from a study of cytomegalovirus exposure and HLA in healthy donors. Study-wide findings and caveats: Earlier analysis found most TCR beta V segments productive about 87% or about 30% of the time.

Of note for this clone: The target antigen is unknown.

PCR primers comprised 60 Vbeta and 13 Jbeta primers. TCRdb's copy holds only in-frame clones and misses some; the assay was immunoSEQ multiplex PCR. The sample has 100,000 or so clones, approximately 80% seen once; the top ten hold 3.5% to 4.5%. V lost 6 bases, J lost 6 bases, and 4 bases stayed unmatched. This CDR3 has 15 residues. Germline V CDR1 and CDR2: MNHNS, SASEGT. This sequence originates from a female donor in good health and CMV-seropositive. V is TRBV6-1 and J is TRBJ2-3, with 15 bases that match TRBD2. The sequenced sample was PBMCs. The CDR3 bases are TGTGCCAGCAGGGGACTAGCGGGGGGTTTTGATACGCAGTATTTT. This gives the protein CASRGLAGGFDTQYF.